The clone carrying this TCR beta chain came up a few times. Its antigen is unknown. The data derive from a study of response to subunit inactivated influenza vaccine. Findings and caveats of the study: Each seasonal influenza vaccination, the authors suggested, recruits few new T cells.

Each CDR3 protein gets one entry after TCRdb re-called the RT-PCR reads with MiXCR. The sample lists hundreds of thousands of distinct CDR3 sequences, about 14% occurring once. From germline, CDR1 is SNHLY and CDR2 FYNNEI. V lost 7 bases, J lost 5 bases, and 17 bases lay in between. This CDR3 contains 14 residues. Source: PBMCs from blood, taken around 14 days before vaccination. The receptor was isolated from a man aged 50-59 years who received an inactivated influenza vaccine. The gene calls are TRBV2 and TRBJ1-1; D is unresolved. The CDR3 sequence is CASTPGPGGTEAFF. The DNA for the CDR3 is TGTGCCAGCACCCCTGGCCCCGGCGGGACTGAAGCTTTCTTT.